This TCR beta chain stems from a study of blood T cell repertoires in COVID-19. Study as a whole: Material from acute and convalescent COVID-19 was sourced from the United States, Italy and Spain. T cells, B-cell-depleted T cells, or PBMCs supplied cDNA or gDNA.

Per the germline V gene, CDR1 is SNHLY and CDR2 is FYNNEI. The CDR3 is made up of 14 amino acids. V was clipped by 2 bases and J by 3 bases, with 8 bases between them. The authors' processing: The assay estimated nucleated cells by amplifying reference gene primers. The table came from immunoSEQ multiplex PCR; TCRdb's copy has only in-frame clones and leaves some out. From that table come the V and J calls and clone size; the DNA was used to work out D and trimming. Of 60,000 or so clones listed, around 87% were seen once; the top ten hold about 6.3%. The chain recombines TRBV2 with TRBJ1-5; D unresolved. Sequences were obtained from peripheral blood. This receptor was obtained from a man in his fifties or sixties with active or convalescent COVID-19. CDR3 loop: CASSESQVNQPQHF. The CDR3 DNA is TGTGCCAGCAGTGAATCGCAGGTCAATCAGCCCCAGCATTTT.